These 20 T cell receptor beta chains came from one sample sequenced in a study of T cells in Graves' hyperthyroidism and ophthalmopathy. The investigators amplified TCR beta CDR3 regions from RNA transcripts. The study used the HTBI primer set for a first-round RT-PCR of the TCR CDR3. A single record per CDR3 protein comes from TCRdb applying MiXCR to the multiplex PCR reads. The sample holds 700,000 or so distinct CDR3 sequences, about a sixth seen once. The material sequenced was blood. The receptors originated from a man between 18 and 35 years old with Graves' hyperthyroidism.

This clonotype was recorded at least ten times. V gene TRBV7-2 combines with J gene TRBJ2-7, with a weak D call TRBD2 (6 bases). Trimming removed 1 base from V and 6 bases from J, with 19 bases in between. This CDR3 contains 16 residues. Germline CDR1 reads SGHTA; CDR2 reads FQGNSA. CDR3 sequence reads: CASSLGLAPPGSEQYF. The DNA of the CDR3 is TGTGCCAGCAGCTTAGGGCTAGCGCCCCCCGGGAGCGAGCAGTACTTC.

This clonotype was observed once. CDR3 sequence (DNA): TGTGCCAGCAGCGGACGGATGGGACAGGGCTATGGCTACACCTTC. It is translated as CASSGRMGQGYGYTF. The rearrangement uses TRBV5-6 and TRBJ1-2; 9 bases line up with TRBD1. There are 15 residues in the CDR3. Trimming cost V 4 bases and J 4 bases; bases outside gene matches: 8. Germline assignment: CDR1 SGHDT and CDR2 YYEEEE.

This clonotype was observed a few times. This chain joins TRBV15 and TRBJ2-7; TRBD2 agrees at 7 bases. Germline V gives CDR1 LNHNV, CDR2 YYDKDF (reference sequence). V dropped 2 bases and J dropped 5; count of bases not matched to a gene: 6. The CDR3 is 14 residues long. Written as DNA, the CDR3 is TGTGCCACCAGCAGACTAGCGGCCTCGCACGAGCAGTACTTC. Protein: CATSRLAASHEQYF.

This sequence joins TRBV11-2 and TRBJ1-1, with 7 nucleotides matching TRBD1. V lost 0 bases to trimming and J lost 0 bases; unmatched junction nucleotides: 4. The CDR3 extends over 16 amino acids. In germline, CDR1 is SGHAT, CDR2 FQNNGV. The CDR3, as DNA: TGTGCCAGCAGCTTAGATTGGGGACAGTTGAACACTGAAGCTTTCTTT. This gives the protein CASSLDWGQLNTEAFF.

The V call is TRBV7-9, the J call TRBJ1-2, with TRBD1 matching over 7 bases. The trim removed 5 bases at V and 4 bases at J, leaving 7 bases unmatched. The CDR3 totals 14 residues. Germline CDR1 is SEHNR and CDR2 is FQNEAQ (reference sequence). The CDR3 region is CASSNWNRGYGYTF. CDR3 in DNA: TGTGCCAGCAGCAATTGGAACAGGGGCTATGGCTACACCTTC.

The chain uses TRBV5-4 and TRBJ1-1; 7 bases are a match to TRBD1. CDR1 and CDR2 from the germline V gene are SGHNT and YYREEE (reference sequence). J was trimmed by 1 base and V by 4 bases; bases with no gene match: 10. The CDR3 sequence is 16 residues long. The CDR3 loop reads CASSPIDTGENTEAFF. CDR3 nucleotide sequence: TGTGCCAGCAGCCCCATTGACACAGGGGAGAACACTGAAGCTTTCTTT.

This chain connects TRBV7-3 to TRBJ2-3, with 8 bases that match TRBD2. The CDR3 sequence is 15 residues long. J was trimmed by 6 bases and V by 3 bases; bases with no gene match: 8. CDR1 SGHTA and CDR2 FQGTGA come from the germline V gene. The CDR3 bases are TGTGCCAGCAGCTTCTCCGGGACTAGTATGGATACGCAGTATTTT. Translating it yields CASSFSGTSMDTQYF.

The gene calls are TRBV20-1 and TRBJ1-1, with D unclear. CDR3 size: 14 residues. Trimming removed 6 bases at V and 1 base at J, with 15 bases between. The germline V gene encodes CDR1 DFQATT and CDR2 SNEGSKA (reference sequence). The CDR3 spells CSAQPGVQNTEAFF. The CDR3 DNA follows: TGCAGTGCGCAACCAGGAGTACAGAACACTGAAGCTTTCTTT.

The sample holds a few counts of this clonotype. The rearrangement links TRBV28 to TRBJ2-7; D possibly corresponds to TRBD1 (5 bases). Germline CDR1 MDHEN, CDR2 SYDVKM. Deletions cut 3 bases from V and 1 base from J, with 10 bases between. There are 14 residues in the CDR3. The CDR3 DNA sequence: TGTGCCAGCAGTTTGGGGCTACATTCCTACGAGCAGTACTTC. Amino acids: CASSLGLHSYEQYF.

This clonotype was seen many times. The chain carries TRBV28 and TRBJ2-7; TRBD1 agrees at 7 bases. The CDR3 loop spans 15 amino acids. V lost 8 bases to trimming and J lost 1 base; unmatched junction nucleotides: 11. Germline CDR1 MDHEN, CDR2 SYDVKM. CDR3 coding DNA: TGTGCCAGCGCGCAATCCAGGGGGAAGTCCTACGAGCAGTACTTC. Amino acid sequence: CASAQSRGKSYEQYF.

This clonotype has a count of ten or more. The chain links TRBV28 to TRBJ2-7; the D gene is possibly TRBD2 (6 bases). The V end lost 2 bases, the J end lost 1 base, and 12 bases lay between the germline ends. Germline CDR1 reads MDHEN; CDR2 reads SYDVKM. The CDR3 sequence is 15 residues long. CDR3 nucleotide sequence: TGTGCCAGCAGTTTAGCGGGGTTGACGTCCTACGAGCAGTACTTC. The encoded protein is CASSLAGLTSYEQYF.

This clonotype was observed a few times. This chain uses TRBV27 with TRBJ2-7; no clear D gene. Germline V gene lookup returns CDR1 MNHEY and CDR2 SMNVEV (reference sequence). V lost 2 bases, J lost 6 bases, and 17 bases lay in between. This CDR3 comprises 15 residues. The CDR3 reads CASSLRSAKLSEQYF. The CDR3 DNA reads as TGTGCCAGCAGTTTACGGTCGGCCAAGCTATCCGAGCAGTACTTC.

This clonotype was detected many times. J is TRBJ2-1 and V is TRBV5-1; D may be TRBD2 (6 bases). The CDR3 contains 14 residues. The V end was cut by 1 base, the J end by 7 bases, with 12 bases between. Germline loops: CDR1 SGHRS, CDR2 YFSETQ. For the CDR3, the DNA is TGCGCCAGCAGCTTGACCGGGGGTGGAAATGAGCAGTTCTTC. It is translated as CASSLTGGGNEQFF. Using reference TRBV5-1 and TRBJ2-1 for the parts outside the CDR3, the full variable domain is KAGVTQTPRYLIKTRGQQVTLSCSPISGHRSVSWYQQTPGQGLQFLFEYFSETQRNKGNFPGRFSGRQFSNSRSEMNVSTLELGDSALYLCASSLTGGGNEQFFGPGTRLTVL.

This clonotype appeared once. The chain links TRBV7-9 to TRBJ1-1; D uncertain. CDR3 length: 14 residues. The V gene's germline CDR1 is SEHNR and CDR2 FQNEAQ (reference sequence). V lost 5 bases, J lost 3 bases, and 13 bases lay in between. The CDR3 DNA follows: TGTGCCAGCAGCCCCCCCCCTAGGGACACTGAAGCTTTCTTT. Translated: CASSPPPRDTEAFF.

This clonotype was seen a few times. V usage is TRBV28 and J usage is TRBJ2-7; D not resolved. Trimming cost V 2 bases and J 3 bases, with 11 bases left between them. The germline V gene has CDR1 MDHEN and CDR2 SYDVKM. The CDR3 covers 14 residues. The CDR3 coding sequence is TGTGCCAGCAGTTTAGGGCGGAGTGTCTACGAGCAGTACTTC. Its translation is CASSLGRSVYEQYF. The full variable domain, in which reference TRBV28 and TRBJ2-7 provide the parts outside the CDR3, is DVKVTQSSRYLVKRTGEKVFLECVQDMDHENMFWYRQDPGLGLRLIYFSYDVKMKEKGDIPEGYSVSREKKERFSLILESASTNQTSMYLCASSLGRSVYEQYFGPGTRLTVT.

The chain has TRBV18 and TRBJ2-7; 9 bases are a match to TRBD1. The CDR3 loop spans 15 amino acids. Looked up from germline, CDR1 is KGHSH and CDR2 is LQKENI. The ends lost 5 bases at V and 3 bases at J; junction bases unmatched: 8. The CDR3 loop is CASSSGQGHLYEQYF. The CDR3 coding sequence is TGTGCCAGCTCATCGGGACAGGGTCACCTCTACGAGCAGTACTTC.

This clonotype has ten or more counts. The chain combines TRBV20-1 with TRBJ2-7; the D is unclear. From germline, CDR1 is DFQATT and CDR2 SNEGSKA (reference sequence). V was shortened by 5 bases and J by 4 bases, with 6 bases between the two germline ends. This CDR3 contains 10 residues. CDR3 protein: CSAEDYEQYF. Here the CDR3 DNA reads TGCAGTGCTGAAGATTACGAGCAGTACTTC.

This clonotype was seen more than once but under ten times. CDR3 bases: TGTGCCAGCAGCCCCCTGTCGACCATCGACAATGAGCAGTTCTTC. Encoded protein: CASSPLSTIDNEQFF. The chain couples TRBV27 to TRBJ2-1; D gene ambiguous. The V end was cut by 6 bases, the J end by 5 bases, with 17 bases between. Per the germline V gene, CDR1 is MNHEY and CDR2 is SMNVEV (reference sequence). This CDR3 comprises 15 residues.

This clonotype was found a few times. The chain joins TRBV7-9 to TRBJ2-5, with a tentative D call TRBD2 (7 bases). Trimming took off 7 bases at V and 1 base at J, with 16 bases between the two ends. Looked up from germline, CDR1 is SEHNR and CDR2 is FQNEAQ (reference sequence). The CDR3 totals 15 residues. CDR3 DNA: TGTGCCAGCAACCTACAGGGAGGGGGCCAAGAGACCCAGTACTTC. Encoded protein: CASNLQGGGQETQYF.

The chain has TRBV7-6 and TRBJ2-7, with D hard to call. The CDR3 is made up of 15 amino acids. V lost 1 base and J lost 0, with 10 bases in between. The germline CDR1 and CDR2 sequences are SGHVS and FNYEAQ. DNA of the CDR3: TGTGCCAGCAGCTTAGGACCTTTAGGCTCCTACGAGCAGTACTTC. Translated, it gives CASSLGPLGSYEQYF.